This passage covers 14 T cell receptor beta chains from one sample sequenced in a study of blood T cells in healthy people across ages. A second PCR, run for about 7 to 11 cycles, used a sample-barcoded 5' primer plus a J-beta primer mix. From the 5' RACE reads, TCRdb called clonotypes with MiXCR, one entry per CDR3 protein. The sample lists about 730,000 distinct CDR3 sequences, roughly 43% occurring once. The sample comprised blood. The receptors stem from a woman aged 55-75 years in good health.

J is TRBJ2-7 and V is TRBV4-3, with 10 bases identical to TRBD2. Per germline, CDR1 LGHNA and CDR2 YSLEER. Trimming removed 0 bases from V and 1 base from J; junction bases left unmatched: 12. The CDR3 loop spans 19 amino acids. CDR3 sequence: CASSQEGLRGAGGSYEQYF. The CDR3 DNA follows: TGCGCCAGCAGCCAAGAAGGCTTAAGGGGAGCGGGAGGGTCCTACGAGCAGTACTTC.

The chain employs TRBV6-2 or TRBV6-3 and TRBJ2-2; D is possibly TRBD2 (5 bases). The CDR3 is 11 amino acids. The V end lost 11 bases, the J end lost 8 bases, and 12 bases lay between the germline ends. Germline V lookup: CDR1 MNHEY, CDR2 SVGEGT. CDR3 bases: TGTGCCGCCCGGGGTTCTGGGGAGCTGTTTTTT. Translated, it gives CAARGSGELFF.

This chain links TRBV11-2 with TRBJ2-5; D gene uncertain. The length of the CDR3 is 14 residues. Looked up from germline, CDR1 is SGHAT and CDR2 is FQNNGV. V was cut by 4 bases and J by 11 bases, with 20 bases left in between. CDR3 residues: CASSSSSMANEQYF. The CDR3 DNA reads as TGTGCCAGCAGCTCCTCTTCGATGGCCAATGAGCAGTACTTC. Filled out from reference TRBV11-2 and TRBJ2-5, the complete variable domain reads EAGVAQSPRYKIIEKRQSVAFWCNPISGHATLYWYQQILGQGPKLLIQFQNNGVVDDSQLPKDRFSAERLKGVDSTLKIQPAKLEDSAVYLCASSSSSMANEQYFGPGTRLLVL.

The rearrangement joins TRBV29-1 to TRBJ1-1; D may be TRBD1 (6 bases). Trimming cost V 7 bases and J 5 bases, with 17 bases left between them. The CDR3 spans 13 residues. Germline values: CDR1 SQVTM, CDR2 ANQGSEA. CDR3 in amino acids: CSARAGAMTEAFF. In DNA, the CDR3 is TGCAGCGCCCGAGCGGGGGCGATGACTGAAGCTTTCTTT.

This clonotype was seen a handful of times. This chain uses TRBV4-3 with TRBJ1-1, with D possibly TRBD1 on 5 matching bases. Trimming stripped 4 bases from V and 2 bases from J, with 11 bases between. Germline V gene sequence: CDR1 LGHNA, CDR2 YSLEER. The CDR3 has 14 residues. For the CDR3, the DNA is TGCGCCAGCAGCCCGAAGCAGGGAAACACTGAAGCTTTCTTT. This encodes CASSPKQGNTEAFF.

This chain uses TRBV11-2 with TRBJ2-5; 12 bases line up with TRBD2. This CDR3 spans 19 amino acids. The trim removed 5 bases at V and 11 bases at J, leaving 24 bases unmatched. Germline V gives CDR1 SGHAT, CDR2 FQNNGV. The CDR3 DNA follows: TGTGCCAGCAGCACAGGAAAGACTAGCGGGGGAGAATACCACAATGAGCAGTACTTC. This gives the protein CASSTGKTSGGEYHNEQYF.

This clonotype was seen a few times. The chain carries TRBV20-1 and TRBJ1-1; 7 positions agree with TRBD1. The germline CDR1 and CDR2 sequences are DFQATT and SNEGSKA (reference sequence). J lost 8 bases, V lost 5 bases, and 11 bases had no gene match. The CDR3 is 13 residues long. CDR3 sequence (DNA): TGCAGTGCTCCGATTTCGACAGGGAAGGAAGCTTTCTTT. Protein product: CSAPISTGKEAFF.

This clonotype was detected only a few times. V is TRBV6-2 or TRBV6-3 and J is TRBJ2-1; TRBD2 matches at 12 bases. CDR1 is MNHEY, CDR2 SVGEGT, per germline. This CDR3 comprises 17 residues. The V segment lost 0 bases and the J segment 1 base; nucleotides outside the gene matches: 1. The CDR3 reads CASSYSGTSGSYNEQFF. The CDR3 region has the DNA TGTGCCAGCAGTTACTCGGGGACTAGCGGGTCCTACAATGAGCAGTTCTTC.

This clonotype was seen a single time. The V call is TRBV29-1, the J call TRBJ2-1; unclear D gene. Trimming took 6 bases from V and 8 from J, leaving 14 bases between them. Germline V gives CDR1 SQVTM, CDR2 ANQGSEA. The CDR3 consists of 12 residues. CDR3: CSVGSHTHEQFF. CDR3 DNA: TGCAGCGTAGGTAGCCACACCCATGAGCAGTTCTTC.

On this clonotype itself: A much bigger clone sits one base away, suggesting this may be a read error. This rearrangement joins TRBV29-1 to TRBJ2-1; D is tentatively TRBD1 or TRBD2 (5 bases each). Germline CDR1 SQVTM, CDR2 ANQGSEA. With 5 bases removed from V and 13 bases from J, the gap between germline ends came to 18 bases. The CDR3 has 12 residues. The CDR3 sequence is CSVWGIGETQFF. CDR3 DNA sequence: TGCAGCGTTTGGGGGATTGGAGAGACCCAGTTCTTC.

This clonotype was seen a few times. The gene calls are TRBV29-1 and TRBJ1-6, with TRBD1 as a possible D gene (5 bases). Trimming removed 7 bases from V and 8 bases from J, with 15 bases in between. Germline V gene data show CDR1 as SQVTM and CDR2 as ANQGSEA. This CDR3 is built from 13 residues. In DNA form, the CDR3 reads TGCAGCGCTCGGGACCTACCCTATTCACCCCTCCACTTT. It translates to CSARDLPYSPLHF.

The J gene is TRBJ2-3, the V gene TRBV12-3 or TRBV12-4, with TRBD2 matching 7 bases. V was clipped by 3 bases and J by 2 bases; unmatched bases: 2. This CDR3 region has 14 residues. The CDR3 DNA follows: TGTGCCAGCAGTTTCGGGGGGATCACAGATACGCAGTATTTT. Its protein product is CASSFGGITDTQYF.

Details on this clonotype: One end of the junction fails to match germline, which may point to a read error. The chain has TRBV12-3 or TRBV12-4 and TRBJ2-5; D ambiguous. The length of the CDR3 is 13 residues. CDR3 in DNA: TGTGCCAGCAGTGTAGCCAAACCTAGTGAGCAGTACTTC. This sequence encodes CASSVAKPSEQYF.

Notes on this clonotype: A much more abundant neighbour one base away suggests this may be a read error. The rearrangement uses TRBV5-6 and TRBJ2-7; D gene uncertain. Germline CDR1 is SGHDT and CDR2 is YYEEEE. The V end lost 1 base, the J end lost 2 bases, and 7 bases lay between the germline ends. This CDR3 is built from 13 residues. The CDR3 DNA follows: TGTGCCAGCAGCTTGCAGAAGCCCTACGAGCAGTACTTC. Protein: CASSLQKPYEQYF.